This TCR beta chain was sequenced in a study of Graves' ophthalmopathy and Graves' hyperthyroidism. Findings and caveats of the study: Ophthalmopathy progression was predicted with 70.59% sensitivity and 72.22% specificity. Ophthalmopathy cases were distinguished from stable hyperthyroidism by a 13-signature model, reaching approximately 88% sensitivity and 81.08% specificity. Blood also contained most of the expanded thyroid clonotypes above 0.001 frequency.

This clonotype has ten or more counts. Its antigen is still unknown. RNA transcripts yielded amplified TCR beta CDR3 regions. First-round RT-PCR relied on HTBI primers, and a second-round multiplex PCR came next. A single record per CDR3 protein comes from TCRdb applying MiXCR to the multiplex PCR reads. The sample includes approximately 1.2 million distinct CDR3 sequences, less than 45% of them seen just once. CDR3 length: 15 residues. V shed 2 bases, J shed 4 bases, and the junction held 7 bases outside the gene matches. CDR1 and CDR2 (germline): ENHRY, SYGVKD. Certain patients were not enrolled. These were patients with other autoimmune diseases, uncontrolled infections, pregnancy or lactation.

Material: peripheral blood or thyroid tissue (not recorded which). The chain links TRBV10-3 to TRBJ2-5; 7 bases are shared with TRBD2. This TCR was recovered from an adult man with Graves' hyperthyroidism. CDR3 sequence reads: CAISEVSGTIETQYF. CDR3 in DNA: TGTGCCATCAGTGAGGTCAGCGGGACGATAGAGACCCAGTACTTC.